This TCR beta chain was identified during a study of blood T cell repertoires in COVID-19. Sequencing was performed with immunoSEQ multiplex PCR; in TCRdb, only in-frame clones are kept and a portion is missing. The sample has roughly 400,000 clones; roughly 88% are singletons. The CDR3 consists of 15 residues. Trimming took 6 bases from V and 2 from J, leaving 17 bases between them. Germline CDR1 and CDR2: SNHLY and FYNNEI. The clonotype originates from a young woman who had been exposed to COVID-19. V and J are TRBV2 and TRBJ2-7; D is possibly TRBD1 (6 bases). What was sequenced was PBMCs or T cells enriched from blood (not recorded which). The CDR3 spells CASRAFLGAAYEQYF. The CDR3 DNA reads TGTGCCAGCAGGGCCTTTTTGGGGGCAGCCTACGAGCAGTACTTC. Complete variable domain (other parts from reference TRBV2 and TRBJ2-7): EPEVTQTPSHQVTQMGQEVILRCVPISNHLYFYWYRQILGQKVEFLVSFYNNEISEKSEIFDDQFSVERPDGSNFTLKIRSTKLEDSAMYFCASRAFLGAAYEQYFGPGTRLTVT.